One sample yielded the 32 T cell receptor beta chains listed below, sequenced in a study of T-cell reconstitution after alpha-beta-depleted transplantation in children. The library targeted TCRbeta and was prepared with unique molecular identifiers. TCRdb reanalysed the PCR reads using MiXCR and keeps one entry per CDR3 protein. The sample carries almost 250,000 distinct CDR3 sequences, about 25% recorded once. Specimen: PBMCs, collected before TCRalphabeta/CD19-depleted stem cell transplant. The receptor source for this set is a girl aged 2 to 9 with Fanconi anemia, due to receive a stem cell transplant.

This clonotype was seen many times. This chain links TRBV20-1 with TRBJ2-5; D remains unclear. Trimming took off 3 bases at V and 5 bases at J, with 13 bases between the two ends. CDR3 size: 13 residues. Germline CDR1 and CDR2: DFQATT and SNEGSKA (reference sequence). The CDR3 sequence: CSASDRFRETQYF. Written as DNA, the CDR3 is TGCAGTGCTAGTGACCGATTTCGGGAGACCCAGTACTTC.

This clonotype was observed at least ten times. The rearrangement uses TRBV20-1 and TRBJ1-4; no clear D. The length of the CDR3 is 12 residues. The V gene lost 5 bases and the J gene lost 8 bases, with 12 bases spanning the gap. Germline assignment: CDR1 DFQATT and CDR2 SNEGSKA (reference sequence). The CDR3 sequence is CSALGFQEKLFF. CDR3 bases: TGCAGTGCTCTGGGGTTCCAGGAAAAACTGTTTTTT.

The chain employs TRBV7-8 and TRBJ2-7, with 13 nucleotides matching TRBD2. V was clipped by 4 bases and J by 0 bases; unmatched bases: 3. This CDR3 comprises 16 residues. Germline lookup yields CDR1 SGHVS and CDR2 FQNEAQ. CDR3: CASSSRTSGGSYEQYF. The DNA of the CDR3 is TGTGCCAGCAGCTCGAGGACTAGCGGGGGCTCCTACGAGCAGTACTTC.

The chain has TRBV4-1 and TRBJ2-3; 12 nucleotides match TRBD2. Germline CDR1 reads MGHRA; CDR2 reads YSYEKL. V dropped 1 base and J dropped 4; count of bases not matched to a gene: 12. The CDR3 has 19 amino acids. In nucleotides, the CDR3 is TGCGCCAGCAGCCAAGGCGGACTAGCGGGGTTCCGTGCGTCAGATACGCAGTATTTT. This gives the protein CASSQGGLAGFRASDTQYF.

This clonotype was observed many times. The chain joins TRBV18 to TRBJ2-5; perhaps TRBD2 as D (6 bases). CDR1 and CDR2 (germline): KGHSH, LQKENI. The CDR3 is made up of 14 amino acids. Trimming pared 3 bases from V and 4 bases from J, leaving 12 bases between. CDR3 sequence: CASSPSRGGETQYF. The CDR3 bases are TGTGCCAGCTCACCGAGTAGGGGAGGAGAGACCCAGTACTTC. Combining the CDR3 with reference TRBV18 and TRBJ2-5 gives the whole variable domain NAGVMQNPRHLVRRRGQEARLRCSPMKGHSHVYWYRQLPEEGLKFMVYLQKENIIDESGMPKERFSAEFPKEGPSILRIQQVVRGDSAAYFCASSPSRGGETQYFGPGTRLLVL.

This chain connects TRBV5-1 to TRBJ1-1; no definite D call. This CDR3 contains 14 residues. The germline gives CDR1 SGHRS, CDR2 YFSETQ. The V and J ends lost 2 bases and 1 base respectively, with 9 bases between them. CDR3 sequence: CASSFDGPNTEAFF. The CDR3, as DNA: TGCGCCAGCAGCTTCGATGGACCGAACACTGAAGCTTTCTTT. The full variable domain, in which reference TRBV5-1 and TRBJ1-1 provide the parts outside the CDR3, is KAGVTQTPRYLIKTRGQQVTLSCSPISGHRSVSWYQQTPGQGLQFLFEYFSETQRNKGNFPGRFSGRQFSNSRSEMNVSTLELGDSALYLCASSFDGPNTEAFFGQGTRLTVV.

The chain carries TRBV9 and TRBJ2-7; possible D gene TRBD2, 7 bases. CDR1 and CDR2 from the germline V gene are SGDLS and YYNGEE. Trimming pared 3 bases from V and 5 bases from J, leaving 15 bases between. The CDR3 sequence is 14 residues long. CDR3 residues: CASSAQGGGHEQYF. The CDR3 bases are TGTGCCAGCAGCGCTCAGGGAGGGGGTCACGAGCAGTACTTC.

This clonotype was picked up a small number of times. The chain recombines TRBV20-1 with TRBJ2-7; D possibly corresponds to TRBD2 (5 bases). The length of the CDR3 is 15 residues. Germline CDR1 reads DFQATT; CDR2 reads SNEGSKA (reference sequence). Trimming took 6 bases from V and 5 from J, leaving 23 bases between them. CDR3 residues: CSAQLTSSLGDEQYF. CDR3 nucleotides: TGCAGTGCACAGCTAACTAGTTCCCTCGGGGACGAGCAGTACTTC.

The chain employs TRBV5-1 and TRBJ2-5; D gene uncertain. CDR1 SGHRS and CDR2 YFSETQ come from the germline V gene. There are 13 residues in the CDR3. The V end was cut by 3 bases, the J end by 3 bases, with 9 bases between. DNA for the CDR3: TGCGCCAGCAGCTATGGATGGGAAGAGACCCAGTACTTC. This sequence encodes CASSYGWEETQYF.

The chain couples TRBV20-1 to TRBJ2-7, with D possibly matching TRBD2 (5 bases). Germline V CDR1 and CDR2: DFQATT, SNEGSKA (reference sequence). The V end was cut by 4 bases, the J end by 1 base, with 11 bases between. CDR3 length: 13 residues. DNA of the CDR3: TGCAGTGCTATCCGGGATTCTTCCTACGAGCAGTACTTC. Its translation is CSAIRDSSYEQYF.

This rearrangement joins TRBV29-1 to TRBJ2-1, with D unclear. This CDR3 has 16 amino acids. Germline V gene sequence: CDR1 SQVTM, CDR2 ANQGSEA. Trimming cost V 3 bases and J 4 bases, with 19 bases left between them. The CDR3 DNA reads TGCAGCGTTGAGCAACCCCGGGCCCTTCCATACAATGAGCAGTTCTTC. This sequence encodes CSVEQPRALPYNEQFF.

The chain employs TRBV28 and TRBJ1-2; TRBD1 agrees at 11 bases. V was pared by 4 bases and J by 3 bases, with 7 bases of the junction left unmatched. The CDR3 has 16 residues. The V gene's germline CDR1 is MDHEN and CDR2 SYDVKM. CDR3 region: CASSSDGQGAYYGYTF. The DNA for the CDR3 is TGTGCCAGCAGTTCCGATGGACAGGGGGCCTACTATGGCTACACCTTC.

With respect to this clonotype: At one end, the junction sequence differs from germline, possibly due to a read error. CDR3 sequence reads: CASSPLSGTKHF. In nucleotides, the CDR3 is TGTGCCAGCAGCCCACTTAGCGGGACCAAACACTTC. The chain couples TRBV7-2 to TRBJ2-1, with 8 bases lining up with TRBD2. The germline V gene has CDR1 SGHTA and CDR2 FQGNSA. CDR3 length: 12 residues.

A few counts support this clonotype. The chain couples TRBV7-2 to TRBJ2-1, with 14 bases fitting TRBD2. Per the germline V gene, CDR1 is SGHTA and CDR2 is FQGNSA. The CDR3 consists of 16 residues. The trim removed 1 base at V and 5 bases at J, leaving 1 base unmatched. CDR3: CASSLGLAGGHNEQFF. CDR3 sequence (DNA): TGTGCCAGCAGCTTAGGACTAGCGGGGGGGCACAATGAGCAGTTCTTC.

The chain has TRBV7-2 and TRBJ2-7; D possibly corresponds to TRBD2 (5 bases). V shed 1 base and J shed 5 bases, with 12 bases lying between them. The germline gives CDR1 SGHTA, CDR2 FQGNSA. CDR3 length equals 14 residues. CDR3 in DNA: TGTGCCAGCAGCTTAGACAGTGGGAGCGACGAGCAGTACTTC. Amino acid sequence: CASSLDSGSDEQYF.

There are many counts of this clonotype. The chain uses TRBV29-1 and TRBJ2-5; a possible D gene is TRBD2 (7 bases). CDR1 and CDR2 from the germline V gene are SQVTM and ANQGSEA. The CDR3 has 12 amino acids. Between the trimmed V and J ends, which lost 5 bases and 4 bases, there was a span of 11 bases. The CDR3 here is CSVRGGIETQYF. The CDR3 nucleotides read TGCAGCGTTAGGGGGGGTATAGAGACCCAGTACTTC.

V is TRBV5-1 and J is TRBJ2-5; D is undetermined. V was pared by 0 bases and J by 3 bases, with 6 bases between. Germline values: CDR1 SGHRS, CDR2 YFSETQ. This CDR3 has 13 amino acids. The CDR3 here is CASSLGPKETQYF. The CDR3 DNA sequence: TGCGCCAGCAGCTTGGGTCCCAAAGAGACCCAGTACTTC. Variable domain in full (rest from reference TRBV5-1 and TRBJ2-5): KAGVTQTPRYLIKTRGQQVTLSCSPISGHRSVSWYQQTPGQGLQFLFEYFSETQRNKGNFPGRFSGRQFSNSRSEMNVSTLELGDSALYLCASSLGPKETQYFGPGTRLLVL.

Ten or more counts support this clonotype. The chain is built from TRBV20-1 and TRBJ2-5; 10 nucleotides match TRBD2. Germline V gene sequence: CDR1 DFQATT, CDR2 SNEGSKA (reference sequence). With V trimmed by 2 bases and J by 5 bases, 11 bases remained unmatched. There are 16 residues in the CDR3. The CDR3 DNA follows: TGCAGTGCTAGATTTCCAGCGGGGGGGCATGGGGAGACCCAGTACTTC. Protein sequence: CSARFPAGGHGETQYF.

The chain uses TRBV6-1 and TRBJ2-5; TRBD1 matches 8 bases. The V gene end was trimmed by 6 bases and the J gene end by 4 bases; junction bases not matched to a gene: 4. The CDR3 loop spans 13 amino acids. Germline V gene lookup returns CDR1 MNHNS and CDR2 SASEGT. The CDR3 nucleotides read TGTGCCAGCAGGCGACAGGGGACAGAGACCCAGTACTTC. Its protein is CASRRQGTETQYF.

This clonotype was counted between two and nine times. This chain connects TRBV6-5 to TRBJ2-5; no reliable D call. The V gene's germline CDR1 is MNHEY and CDR2 SVGAGI. The CDR3 is 15 amino acids. The germline V and J ends were trimmed by 1 base and 5 bases, with 14 bases remaining between them. The CDR3 nucleotides are TGTGCCAGCAGTTACTATGACACTTCTTGGGAGACCCAGTACTTC. This gives the protein CASSYYDTSWETQYF.

This clonotype occurred a few times. The V gene is TRBV10-3, the J gene TRBJ2-3; TRBD1 aligns across 9 bases. Per the germline V gene, CDR1 is ENHRY and CDR2 is SYGVKD. This CDR3 is 14 amino acids long. With V trimmed by 9 bases and J by 5 bases, 9 bases remained unmatched. The CDR3 spells CAMKQGAPVDTQYF. CDR3 coding DNA: TGTGCCATGAAACAGGGGGCGCCGGTAGATACGCAGTATTTT.

This clonotype was counted only a few times. The chain recombines TRBV20-1 with TRBJ2-3; 8 positions match TRBD1. CDR1 is DFQATT and CDR2 is SNEGSKA in the germline V gene (reference sequence). The CDR3 contains 14 residues. The CDR3 DNA reads TGCACCCTGAGGTCAGGGGGCGCAGCAGATACGCAGTATTTT. Translating gives CTLRSGGAADTQYF.

This clonotype has a single count. The chain carries TRBV20-1 and TRBJ1-1; 7 bases match TRBD1. Germline V CDR1 and CDR2: DFQATT, SNEGSKA (reference sequence). Losses at the gene ends were 0 bases for V and 1 base for J; bases not matched to a gene: 11. The CDR3 runs to 17 residues. CDR3 loop: CSAREEGTALPNTEAFF. CDR3 DNA: TGCAGTGCTAGAGAGGAGGGGACAGCACTTCCGAACACTGAAGCTTTCTTT.

This clonotype was seen ten or more times. The V and J genes are TRBV20-1 and TRBJ1-1; no firm D call. The CDR3 totals 13 residues. The V gene lost 0 bases and the J gene lost 10 bases, with 15 bases spanning the gap. CDR1 and CDR2 from the germline V gene are DFQATT and SNEGSKA (reference sequence). CDR3 protein: CSARDNPGKGAFF. As DNA, the CDR3 is TGCAGTGCTAGAGATAATCCGGGAAAGGGAGCTTTCTTT.

The chain uses TRBV3-1 and TRBJ2-1; D is ambiguous. The germline V and J ends were trimmed by 2 bases and 7 bases, with 18 bases remaining between them. Looked up from germline, CDR1 is LGHDT and CDR2 is YNNKEL (reference sequence). The CDR3 is 16 amino acids. The CDR3 reads CASSQPRSRSRNEQFF. For the CDR3, the DNA is TGTGCCAGCAGCCAACCTCGTAGCAGGTCCCGGAATGAGCAGTTCTTC.

This clonotype was counted a few times. The chain employs TRBV21-1 and TRBJ2-1; no check of the table's D call, TRBD2, against the DNA was made. TRBV21-1 is recorded as a pseudogene. This CDR3 has 17 residues. The CDR3 is CASSTPTSGGYYNEQFF. CDR3 nucleotide sequence: TGTGCCAGCAGCACACCCACTAGCGGGGGATACTACAATGAGCAGTTCTTC.

The chain is built from TRBV7-3 and TRBJ2-1; TRBD2 agrees at 12 bases. This CDR3 is 19 amino acids long. From germline, CDR1 is SGHTA and CDR2 FQGTGA. V dropped 5 bases and J dropped 3; count of bases not matched to a gene: 14. CDR3 sequence reads: CASSRTGGGLAGNYNEQFF. The DNA of the CDR3 is TGTGCCAGCAGCCGGACAGGGGGTGGACTAGCGGGAAACTACAATGAGCAGTTCTTC.

The chain couples TRBV18 to TRBJ2-5; TRBD1 might be the D (5 bases). Germline values: CDR1 KGHSH, CDR2 LQKENI. Trimming removed 4 bases at V and 1 base at J, with 13 bases between. This CDR3 has 15 residues. Here the CDR3 DNA reads TGTGCCAGCTCACTCCTCGGACAAATCCAAGAGACCCAGTACTTC. Translating it yields CASSLLGQIQETQYF. Together with reference TRBV18 and TRBJ2-5, the CDR3 gives the full variable domain: NAGVMQNPRHLVRRRGQEARLRCSPMKGHSHVYWYRQLPEEGLKFMVYLQKENIIDESGMPKERFSAEFPKEGPSILRIQQVVRGDSAAYFCASSLLGQIQETQYFGPGTRLLVL.

This clonotype came up many times. This sequence joins TRBV29-1 and TRBJ2-1; D is perhaps TRBD2 (7 bases). The CDR3 is 15 residues long. V was shortened by 6 bases and J by 3 bases, with 18 bases between the two germline ends. The germline V gene encodes CDR1 SQVTM and CDR2 ANQGSEA. The DNA of the CDR3 is TGCAGCGTACAAAAGGGGGGGCCCCTCTACAATGAGCAGTTCTTC. This sequence encodes CSVQKGGPLYNEQFF.

This clonotype came up many times. The chain employs TRBV29-1 and TRBJ2-1; 9 positions agree with TRBD2. V lost 4 bases to trimming and J lost 8 bases; unmatched junction nucleotides: 9. Germline assignment: CDR1 SQVTM and CDR2 ANQGSEA. The CDR3 loop spans 14 amino acids. CDR3 loop: CSVVKAGGYDEQFF. CDR3 nucleotides: TGCAGCGTTGTAAAAGCGGGGGGATATGATGAGCAGTTCTTC.

This clonotype was observed many times. The chain joins TRBV6-4 to TRBJ2-2; no definite D call. CDR1 is MRHNA and CDR2 is SNTAGT in the germline V gene. Trimming cost V 11 bases and J 5 bases, with 21 bases left between them. CDR3 length: 15 residues. The DNA of the CDR3 is TGTGCCTTAAGGACGCACGCCTTTCAGACCGGGGAGCTGTTTTTT. Its protein is CALRTHAFQTGELFF.

This chain links TRBV29-1 with TRBJ2-7, with D perhaps TRBD1 (5 bases). Per the germline V gene, CDR1 is SQVTM and CDR2 is ANQGSEA. Trimming took off 2 bases at V and 9 bases at J, with 11 bases between the two ends. The length of the CDR3 is 11 residues. The CDR3 loop reads CSVESVGRQYF. CDR3 bases: TGCAGCGTTGAAAGTGTGGGGCGGCAGTACTTC.